What follows is one T cell receptor beta chain and its context. The record originates from a study of blood T cell repertoires in COVID-19. The overall study: From the United States, Italy and Spain came samples of acute and convalescent COVID-19.

Trimming took 4 bases from V and 3 from J; bases not matched to a gene: 9. The CDR3 runs 16 residues. Germline CDR1 and CDR2: SNHLY and FYNNEI. The table came from immunoSEQ multiplex PCR; TCRdb's copy has only in-frame clones and leaves some out. The sample carries more than 250,000 clones, around nine tenths recorded once. The chain combines TRBV2 with TRBJ2-1; 7 bases are a match to TRBD2. The sequenced sample was peripheral blood. The TCR sequence derives from a middle-aged man with active or convalescent COVID-19. The chain's CDR3 is CASSGRGEAGYNEQFF. In DNA, the CDR3 is TGTGCCAGCAGTGGCCGGGGGGAGGCTGGCTACAATGAGCAGTTCTTC. The full variable domain, its missing parts supplied by reference TRBV2 and TRBJ2-1, is EPEVTQTPSHQVTQMGQEVILRCVPISNHLYFYWYRQILGQKVEFLVSFYNNEISEKSEIFDDQFSVERPDGSNFTLKIRSTKLEDSAMYFCASSGRGEAGYNEQFFGPGTRLTVL.